This TCR beta chain was captured by sequencing in a study of blood T cell repertoires in COVID-19. Clones were sequenced by immunoSEQ multiplex PCR, and TCRdb holds only the in-frame ones, with some missing. Counted here are more than 100,000 clones, 84% occurring once; the ten biggest clones make up 1.4%. This clonotype was obtained from a man aged 60 to 69 with acute or convalescent COVID-19. The sample was peripheral blood.

The CDR3, as DNA: TGCAGCGTTGCCTCCGGACAGGGTTCACCCCTCCACTTT. It specifies CSVASGQGSPLHF. The chain uses TRBV29-1 and TRBJ1-6; 8 bases are a match to TRBD1. The V and J ends lost 4 bases and 9 bases, in that order; junction bases with no gene match: 5. The CDR3 totals 13 residues. The germline gives CDR1 SQVTM, CDR2 ANQGSEA.